The next 9 T cell receptor beta chains were all read from a single sample in a study of T cells in Graves' hyperthyroidism and ophthalmopathy. Amplified TCR beta CDR3 regions derived from RNA transcripts. First-round RT-PCR with HTBI primers amplified the TCR CDR3 region. Via MiXCR, TCRdb re-called the multiplex PCR reads, giving one row per CDR3 protein. Among 300,000 to 450,000 distinct CDR3 sequences listed, around 16% were seen once. Sequenced: blood. The source is a woman aged 18-29 years with Graves' hyperthyroidism that later progressed to Graves' ophthalmopathy.

The J gene is TRBJ2-2, the V gene TRBV15; D possibly matches TRBD1 or TRBD2 (5 bases each). V was clipped by 0 bases and J by 6 bases, with 8 bases between them. Germline assignment: CDR1 LNHNV and CDR2 YYDKDF (reference sequence). The length of the CDR3 is 14 residues. The CDR3 nucleotides read TGTGCCACCAGCAGAGATCGAGGGGCCGGGGAGCTGTTTTTT. It specifies CATSRDRGAGELFF.

This clonotype was seen ten or more times. This chain links TRBV20-1 with TRBJ2-7; 7 bases match TRBD1. The germline V gene has CDR1 DFQATT and CDR2 SNEGSKA (reference sequence). J lost 6 bases, V lost 3 bases, and 8 bases had no gene match. The CDR3 consists of 13 residues. The CDR3 spells CSASRTGLGEQYF. The CDR3 DNA reads as TGCAGTGCTAGTCGGACAGGACTGGGCGAGCAGTACTTC.

This clonotype was detected many times. V usage is TRBV27 and J usage is TRBJ2-7, with 8 bases identical to TRBD2. CDR3 size: 15 residues. J was trimmed by 2 bases and V by 3 bases; bases with no gene match: 6. CDR1 MNHEY and CDR2 SMNVEV come from the germline V gene (reference sequence). CDR3 protein: CASSLWLAGAYEQYF. CDR3 coding DNA: TGTGCCAGCAGTTTGTGGCTAGCGGGTGCCTACGAGCAGTACTTC.

This clonotype was observed at least ten times. The V and J genes are TRBV14 and TRBJ2-5, with 9 bases that match TRBD1. CDR1 and CDR2 from the germline V gene are SGHDN and FVKESK. The CDR3 sequence is 16 residues long. V lost 3 bases to trimming and J lost 5 bases; unmatched junction nucleotides: 10. The CDR3: CASSQTGTGFGETQYF. The CDR3 nucleotides read TGTGCCAGCAGCCAGACCGGGACAGGGTTCGGGGAGACCCAGTACTTC. Together with reference TRBV14 and TRBJ2-5, the CDR3 gives the full variable domain: EAGVTQFPSHSVIEKGQTVTLRCDPISGHDNLYWYRRVMGKEIKFLLHFVKESKQDESGMPNNRFLAERTGGTYSTLKVQPAELEDSGVYFCASSQTGTGFGETQYFGPGTRLLVL.

This clonotype showed up just a few times. The chain links TRBV6-1 to TRBJ2-2; D perhaps matches TRBD2 (6 bases). The V and J ends lost 7 bases and 6 bases respectively, with 15 bases between them. Per the germline V gene, CDR1 is MNHNS and CDR2 is SASEGT. The CDR3 sequence is 14 residues long. CDR3 residues: CASKGASEPGELFF. CDR3 DNA: TGTGCCAGCAAAGGGGCTAGCGAACCCGGGGAGCTGTTTTTT.

This clonotype was seen only a few times. The rearrangement links TRBV19 to TRBJ2-7, with TRBD2 identical over 8 bases. Germline CDR1 reads LNHDA; CDR2 reads SQIVND (reference sequence). Germline trimming cut 5 bases from V and 7 bases from J; bases unmatched to any gene: 16. This CDR3 is built from 16 residues. The CDR3 spells CASSPVSGSILSEQYF. In DNA form, the CDR3 reads TGTGCCAGTAGTCCCGTCAGCGGGAGTATCTTGTCGGAGCAGTACTTC.

As to this clonotype: A much larger clone differs from this one at a single base, so this may be a read error. The gene calls are TRBV5-1 and TRBJ1-4, with D hard to call. The CDR3 is 15 residues long. In germline, CDR1 is SGHRS, CDR2 YFSETQ. The chain's CDR3 is CASSTQLASNERLFF. In nucleotides, the CDR3 is TGCGCCAGCTCGACACAGCTAGCTTCGAATGAAAGACTGTTTTTT.

The V gene is TRBV19, the J gene TRBJ1-1, with D tentatively TRBD1 (5 bases). CDR1 and CDR2 (germline): LNHDA, SQIVND (reference sequence). V dropped 4 bases and J dropped 2 bases, with 8 bases sitting between them. The CDR3 is 13 residues long. The DNA for the CDR3 is TGTGCCAGTAGTAGGGGCCGTAACACTGAAGCTTTCTTT. Translated, it gives CASSRGRNTEAFF.

As regards this clonotype: One end of the junction fails to match germline, which may point to a read error. The chain joins TRBV5-1 to TRBJ1-2, with 12 bases that match TRBD1. Per germline, CDR1 SGHRS and CDR2 YFSETQ. The CDR3 is 14 amino acids. The CDR3 region has the DNA TGCGCCAGCAGCCTCGGGACAGGGGGCAATGGCTTCACCTTC. Protein product: CASSLGTGGNGFTF.